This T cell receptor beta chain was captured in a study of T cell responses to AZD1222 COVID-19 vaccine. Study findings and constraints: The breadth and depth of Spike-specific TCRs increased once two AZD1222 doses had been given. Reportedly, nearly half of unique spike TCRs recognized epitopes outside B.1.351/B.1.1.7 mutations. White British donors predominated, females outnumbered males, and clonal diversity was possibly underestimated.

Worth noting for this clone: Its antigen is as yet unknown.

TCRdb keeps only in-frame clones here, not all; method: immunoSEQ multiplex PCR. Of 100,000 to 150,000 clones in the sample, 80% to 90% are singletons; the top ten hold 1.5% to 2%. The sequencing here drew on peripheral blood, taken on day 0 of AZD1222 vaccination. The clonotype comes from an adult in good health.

DNA for the CDR3: TGTGCCAGCAGCACTCGGACGGGGGGTGGAAACACCATATATTTT. Translated, it gives CASSTRTGGGNTIYF. The gene calls are TRBV7-9 and TRBJ1-3, with a possible D match to TRBD1 (5 bases). Germline V gene data show CDR1 as SEHNR and CDR2 as FQNEAQ (reference sequence). Deletions cut 5 bases from V and 3 bases from J, with 14 bases between. This CDR3 region has 15 residues.